Each of the 27 T cell receptor beta chains below was sequenced from the same sample in a study of shared T cell receptors in the human thymus. The protocol was immunoSEQ multiplex PCR, while the TCRdb copy is restricted to in-frame clones and leaves out a portion. The repertoire holds hundreds of thousands of clones, 70% to 90% seen once, with about 0.01% in the top ten. In addition, the sample was reused for a study of human thymus T cells.

The specimen sequenced was thymocytes. All receptors derive from a boy younger than two with a congenital heart defect.

The chain couples TRBV29-1 to TRBJ1-1; 8 bases map to TRBD1. The ends lost 2 bases at V and 4 bases at J; junction bases unmatched: 18. The germline CDR1 and CDR2 sequences are SQVTM and ANQGSEA. The CDR3 loop spans 18 amino acids. CDR3 sequence: CSVERLEPQGARSTEAFF. CDR3 nucleotides: TGCAGCGTTGAAAGATTGGAACCCCAGGGGGCGAGGAGCACTGAAGCTTTCTTT.

The rearrangement uses TRBV29-1 and TRBJ2-1; 12 positions agree with TRBD2. The CDR3 consists of 15 residues. With V trimmed by 6 bases and J by 0 bases, 3 bases remained unmatched. Germline V gene lookup returns CDR1 SQVTM and CDR2 ANQGSEA. The CDR3 loop is CSVVLAGGSYNEQFF. CDR3 sequence (DNA): TGCAGCGTCGTACTAGCGGGAGGCTCCTACAATGAGCAGTTCTTC.

V and J are TRBV6-5 and TRBJ2-2; 7 bases are shared with TRBD1. Germline V CDR1 and CDR2: MNHEY, SVGAGI. After removal of 2 bases from V and 4 bases from J, the junction contained 4 bases not matched to a gene. This CDR3 spans 15 amino acids. The CDR3 DNA reads as TGTGCCAGCAGTTACAGGGGGCGTGGCACCGGGGAGCTGTTTTTT. It translates to CASSYRGRGTGELFF.

The genes are TRBV28 and TRBJ1-5; 8 bases are a match to TRBD1. The CDR3 length is 14 residues. Unmatched junction bases numbered 4, after V lost 3 bases and J lost 6 bases. Germline CDR1 reads MDHEN; CDR2 reads SYDVKM. The CDR3 loop is CASSFTGGGQPQHF. For the CDR3, the DNA is TGTGCCAGCAGTTTCACAGGGGGTGGTCAGCCCCAGCATTTT.

This clone was picked up a small number of times. This chain connects TRBV5-4 to TRBJ1-2; a weak D match, TRBD1 (6 bases). This CDR3 is built from 13 residues. Trimming pared 4 bases from V and 2 bases from J, leaving 9 bases between. Germline-derived CDR1 and CDR2 are SGHNT and YYREEE (reference sequence). The CDR3 DNA reads as TGTGCCAGCAGCCGTGGACAGAACTATGGCTACACCTTC. Residues: CASSRGQNYGYTF.

The chain is built from TRBV10-3 and TRBJ1-4; TRBD1 might be the D (6 bases). The length of the CDR3 is 17 residues. In germline, CDR1 is ENHRY, CDR2 SYGVKD. Trimming left V 0 bases short and J 8 bases short, with 19 bases between. The CDR3 coding sequence is TGTGCCATCAGTGAGTCGACGGGGGGGGCGTCTGTAGAAAAACTGTTTTTT. This encodes CAISESTGGASVEKLFF.

A remark on this clone: A junction end diverges from the germline sequence, so it may reflect a read error. The chain joins TRBV28 to TRBJ2-7, with D possibly matching TRBD1 (7 bases). The CDR3 extends over 20 amino acids. Germline V gene lookup returns CDR1 MDHEN and CDR2 SYDVKM. The CDR3 region is CASSREDRTGRRGASCEQYF. The CDR3 nucleotides read TGTGCCAGCAGTCGAGAGGACAGGACCGGGCGGAGGGGTGCCTCCTGCGAGCAGTACTTC.

A single count supports this clone. The chain links TRBV7-4 to TRBJ2-1, with D tentatively TRBD1 (5 bases). The CDR3 is 15 amino acids. The germline gives CDR1 SGHVT, CDR2 SQSDAQ. Trimming took 1 base from V and 3 from J, leaving 10 bases between them. The CDR3 protein is CASSLGGVLYNEQFF. CDR3 nucleotide sequence: TGTGCCAGCAGCTTAGGGGGCGTACTCTACAATGAGCAGTTCTTC.

The chain carries TRBV19 and TRBJ2-6; 8 bases align to TRBD1. V dropped 9 bases and J dropped 2; count of bases not matched to a gene: 3. The CDR3 is 14 residues long. Germline-derived CDR1 and CDR2 are LNHDA and SQIVND (reference sequence). The CDR3 region is CASQGAAGANVLTF. CDR3 nucleotides: TGTGCCAGCCAGGGGGCGGCTGGGGCCAACGTCCTGACTTTC. The full variable domain, rest sourced from reference TRBV19 and TRBJ2-6, is DGGITQSPKYLFRKEGQNVTLSCEQNLNHDAMYWYRQDPGQGLRLIYYSQIVNDFQKGDIAEGYSVSREKKESFPLTVTSAQKNPTAFYLCASQGAAGANVLTFGAGSRLTVL.

The J gene is TRBJ1-1, the V gene TRBV5-6, with D unresolved. Between the trimmed V and J ends, which lost 1 base and 3 bases, there was a span of 10 bases. The germline CDR1 and CDR2 sequences are SGHDT and YYEEEE. This CDR3 has 14 residues. This CDR3 is CASSLYHPDTEAFF. The CDR3 region has the DNA TGTGCCAGCAGCTTGTACCACCCGGACACTGAAGCTTTCTTT.

The chain's CDR3 is CASSPKGAYGYTF. CDR3 sequence (DNA): TGTGCCAGCAGCCCTAAGGGGGCCTATGGCTACACCTTC. The chain combines TRBV14 with TRBJ1-2; 7 bases map to TRBD1. The CDR3 is 13 residues long. Germline trimming cut 4 bases from V and 4 bases from J; bases unmatched to any gene: 3. Germline V gene lookup returns CDR1 SGHDN and CDR2 FVKESK.

This clone was seen more than once but under ten times. This chain joins TRBV15 and TRBJ1-5; 12 positions agree with TRBD1. Looked up from germline, CDR1 is LNHNV and CDR2 is YYDKDF (reference sequence). The V and J ends lost 1 base and 4 bases, in that order; junction bases with no gene match: 20. The CDR3 is 22 residues long. This chain's CDR3 is CATSRVGGQGAVALPRNQPQHF. The DNA for the CDR3 is TGTGCCACCAGCAGAGTAGGGGGACAGGGGGCTGTAGCCCTTCCTCGGAATCAGCCCCAGCATTTT. Using reference TRBV15 and TRBJ1-5 for the parts outside the CDR3, the full variable domain is DAMVIQNPRYQVTQFGKPVTLSCSQTLNHNVMYWYQQKSSQAPKLLFHYYDKDFNNEADTPDNFQSRRPNTSFCFLDIRSPGLGDTAMYLCATSRVGGQGAVALPRNQPQHFGDGTRLSIL.

A note on this clone: Different DNA sequences within this sample yield the same CDR3. This rearrangement joins TRBV7-9 to TRBJ2-7, with 10 bases aligning to TRBD1. Germline assignment: CDR1 SEHNR and CDR2 FQNEAQ (reference sequence). With V trimmed by 5 bases and J by 5 bases, 3 bases remained unmatched. The CDR3 is 13 residues long. The CDR3 sequence: CASSLGTGDEQYF. The CDR3 coding sequence is TGTGCCAGCAGCCTAGGGACAGGGGACGAGCAGTACTTC. Variable domain in full (rest from reference TRBV7-9 and TRBJ2-7): DTGVSQNPRHKITKRGQNVTFRCDPISEHNRLYWYRQTLGQGPEFLTYFQNEAQLEKSRLLSDRFSAERPKGSFSTLEIQRTEQGDSAMYLCASSLGTGDEQYFGPGTRLTVT.

The chain recombines TRBV7-2 with TRBJ2-7; 14 positions match TRBD2. This CDR3 is built from 16 residues. The trim removed 3 bases at V and 7 bases at J, leaving 8 bases unmatched. From germline, CDR1 is SGHTA and CDR2 FQGNSA. The CDR3 DNA reads TGTGCCAGCAGCTTGACTAGCGGGAGGGGTCGGATGGAGCAGTACTTC. It is translated as CASSLTSGRGRMEQYF.

This chain links TRBV7-8 with TRBJ1-2, with 8 bases identical to TRBD1. CDR1 and CDR2 (germline): SGHVS, FQNEAQ. V was pared by 2 bases and J by 4 bases, with 6 bases of the junction left unmatched. This CDR3 region has 15 residues. This chain's CDR3 is CASSLKTGGAYGYTF. CDR3 DNA: TGTGCCAGCAGCTTAAAAACAGGGGGGGCCTATGGCTACACCTTC.

The chain has TRBV10-3 and TRBJ2-7; TRBD2 is a possible D gene (7 bases). The CDR3 has 18 amino acids. V lost 0 bases and J 0 bases, leaving 18 bases between the germline ends. From germline, CDR1 is ENHRY and CDR2 SYGVKD. CDR3 amino acids: CAISESTHGGPSSYEQYF. CDR3 nucleotides: TGTGCCATCAGTGAGTCGACTCACGGGGGGCCGAGCTCCTACGAGCAGTACTTC.

V is TRBV28 and J is TRBJ2-1, with 9 bases matching TRBD2. Germline lookup yields CDR1 MDHEN and CDR2 SYDVKM. This CDR3 has 15 amino acids. V lost 1 base, J lost 6 bases, and 4 bases stayed unmatched. The CDR3 bases are TGTGCCAGCAGTTTATCGGCGGGAGGGCCCAATGAGCAGTTCTTC. This translates into CASSLSAGGPNEQFF.

The chain joins TRBV28 to TRBJ2-1; possibly TRBD2 for D (10 bases). Germline loops: CDR1 MDHEN, CDR2 SYDVKM. CDR3 length: 19 residues. V gave up 6 bases and J gave up 7 bases, with 31 bases separating them. CDR3 amino acids: CASRNTGGKSGRARNEQFF. For the CDR3, the DNA is TGTGCCAGCAGGAATACAGGGGGCAAGAGCGGGAGGGCCCGTAATGAGCAGTTCTTC.

V and J are TRBV7-8 and TRBJ1-1; tentatively, D is TRBD1 (5 bases). CDR3 length: 15 residues. V was clipped by 5 bases and J by 0 bases, with 13 bases between them. The germline gives CDR1 SGHVS, CDR2 FQNEAQ. The CDR3 DNA is TGTGCCAGCAGCCCGGAACAGGTAATGAACACTGAAGCTTTCTTT. It translates to CASSPEQVMNTEAFF.

This clone was picked up a small number of times. The chain employs TRBV10-3 and TRBJ2-1; 9 bases are a match to TRBD2. V was clipped by 0 bases and J by 4 bases; unmatched bases: 1. The germline V gene has CDR1 ENHRY and CDR2 SYGVKD. The CDR3 spans 15 residues. Written as DNA, the CDR3 is TGTGCCATCAGTGAGTCGACTAGCGGTTACAATGAGCAGTTCTTC. This codes for CAISESTSGYNEQFF.

In regard to this clone: An end of the junction differs from the germline gene, which may be a read error. The chain is built from TRBV29-1 and TRBJ2-1; 13 bases are shared with TRBD2. The germline V gene encodes CDR1 SQVTM and CDR2 ANQGSEA. The CDR3 consists of 17 residues. Here the CDR3 reads CSVELTSGRASYTEQFF. For the CDR3, the DNA is TGCAGCGTTGAGCTCACTAGCGGGAGGGCCTCCTACACTGAGCAGTTCTTC.

This clone was counted a single time. The gene calls are TRBV7-3 and TRBJ2-3; D gene ambiguous. V gave up 3 bases and J gave up 1 base, with 8 bases separating them. CDR1 and CDR2 (germline): SGHTA, FQGTGA. The CDR3 has 14 residues. The CDR3 is CASSLEYGTDTQYF. CDR3 sequence (DNA): TGTGCCAGCAGCTTGGAGTACGGCACAGATACGCAGTATTTT.

This clone was recorded a few times. V usage is TRBV7-9 and J usage is TRBJ2-7; TRBD1 agrees at 8 bases. V was pared by 4 bases and J by 2 bases, with 7 bases of the junction left unmatched. The CDR3 has 15 residues. CDR1 and CDR2 (germline): SEHNR, FQNEAQ (reference sequence). CDR3: CASSSLQGVPYEQYF. In nucleotides, the CDR3 is TGTGCCAGCAGCTCCCTACAGGGGGTTCCCTACGAGCAGTACTTC. The full variable domain, completed using reference TRBV7-9 and TRBJ2-7, is DTGVSQNPRHKITKRGQNVTFRCDPISEHNRLYWYRQTLGQGPEFLTYFQNEAQLEKSRLLSDRFSAERPKGSFSTLEIQRTEQGDSAMYLCASSSLQGVPYEQYFGPGTRLTVT.

About this clone: The junction shows a germline mismatch at one end, possibly a read error. The rearrangement links TRBV20-1 to TRBJ1-1, with unresolved D. Germline CDR1 is DFQATT and CDR2 is SNEGSKA (reference sequence). The CDR3 sequence is 10 residues long. The DNA for the CDR3 is TGCAGTGTTTGGCGGTCTGAGGCTTTCTTT. Translating it yields CSVWRSEAFF.

The CDR3 is CASSRGGLVTDTQYF. The CDR3 coding sequence is TGCGCCAGCAGCCGTGGGGGACTAGTAACAGATACGCAGTATTTT. This chain uses TRBV5-1 with TRBJ2-3, with 8 bases lining up with TRBD2. Germline trimming cut 4 bases from V and 3 bases from J; bases unmatched to any gene: 7. The germline V gene encodes CDR1 SGHRS and CDR2 YFSETQ. The CDR3 loop spans 15 amino acids.

The CDR3 DNA reads TGTGCCTGGAGTCTATACTACGAGCAGTACTTC. Translated, it gives CAWSLYYEQYF. This sequence joins TRBV30 and TRBJ2-7; D ambiguous. The CDR3 extends over 11 amino acids. Germline lookup yields CDR1 GTSNPN and CDR2 SVGIG (reference sequence). Deletions cut 2 bases from V and 3 bases from J, with 5 bases between. The complete variable domain, with remaining parts taken from reference TRBV30 and TRBJ2-7, reads SQTIHQWPATLVQPVGSPLSLECTVEGTSNPNLYWYRQAAGRGLQLLFYSVGIGQISSEVPQNLSASRPQDRQFILSSKKLLLSDSGFYLCAWSLYYEQYFGPGTRLTVT.

This clone turned up a few times. The J gene is TRBJ2-1, the V gene TRBV4-3, with a weak D call TRBD1 (5 bases). V gave up 6 bases and J gave up 2 bases, with 14 bases separating them. CDR1 is LGHNA, CDR2 YSLEER, per germline. The CDR3 spans 15 residues. The CDR3 spells CASSGASNAYNEQFF. The CDR3 DNA sequence: TGCGCCAGCAGTGGGGCTAGTAACGCCTACAATGAGCAGTTCTTC.